The 17 T cell receptor beta chains reported below all come from one sample, sequenced in a study of patients and donors after allogeneic stem cell transplantation. Using its own MiXCR run on the RT-PCR reads, TCRdb lists one record per CDR3 protein. Of about 110,000 distinct CDR3 sequences listed, over 30% were seen once; the top ten hold around 25%. The sample comprised blood, either unsorted or a sorted T cell fraction (not recorded which). The receptors derive from a human donor who was either an allogeneic HSCT recipient or a stem cell or donor lymphocyte infusion donor (not recorded which). It is not recorded whose cells these are; they may come from a transplant donor.

This clonotype appeared a few times. V gene TRBV4-3 combines with J gene TRBJ1-1; 9 positions match TRBD1. The V and J ends lost 4 bases and 5 bases, in that order; junction bases with no gene match: 11. Per germline, CDR1 LGHNA and CDR2 YSLEER. The CDR3 is 16 amino acids. DNA of the CDR3: TGCGCCAGCAGCCTCGGTTGGGACAGGGATACAACTGAAGCTTTCTTT. Amino acids: CASSLGWDRDTTEAFF.

The gene calls are TRBV7-8 and TRBJ2-2; D is unresolved. This CDR3 spans 17 amino acids. CDR1 and CDR2 from the germline V gene are SGHVS and FQNEAQ. Trimming cost V 2 bases and J 4 bases, with 17 bases left between them. CDR3 bases: TGTGCCAGCAGCTTACTTCGGCCAAAGGCTATCACCGGGGAGCTGTTTTTT. Protein sequence: CASSLLRPKAITGELFF.

The chain links TRBV27 to TRBJ1-4, with D possibly TRBD1 on 6 matching bases. V was shortened by 5 bases and J by 8 bases, with 18 bases between the two germline ends. Germline V gene sequence: CDR1 MNHEY, CDR2 SMNVEV (reference sequence). The CDR3 contains 15 residues. The CDR3 sequence: CASSLQGWKGEKLFF. CDR3 nucleotide sequence: TGTGCCAGCAGTCTTCAGGGGTGGAAAGGGGAAAAACTGTTTTTT.

The table lists this clonotype with a few counts. This chain joins TRBV24-1 and TRBJ1-2, with a possible D match to TRBD1 (6 bases). The CDR3 is made up of 14 amino acids. Trimming shortened V by 5 bases and J by 5 bases, and 14 bases separated the two germline ends. The germline V gene encodes CDR1 KGHDR and CDR2 SFDVKD. DNA of the CDR3: TGTGCCACCAGTGCGCACAGGGACCCTTATGGCTACACCTTC. Amino acid sequence: CATSAHRDPYGYTF.

The CDR3, as DNA: TGTGCCAGCAAAGACGATACGCAGTATTTT. This encodes CASKDDTQYF. The chain joins TRBV6-2 or TRBV6-3 to TRBJ2-3; D unclear. The CDR3 extends over 10 amino acids. V was trimmed by 7 bases and J by 6 bases, leaving 5 bases between them. The germline gives CDR1 MNHEY, CDR2 SVGEGT.

The chain has TRBV7-2 and TRBJ1-5; the D is unclear. The V end lost 2 bases, the J end lost 3 bases, and 11 bases lay between the germline ends. The CDR3 length is 15 residues. CDR1 SGHTA and CDR2 FQGNSA come from the germline V gene. The CDR3 is CASSLMLDFNQPQHF. The CDR3 coding sequence is TGTGCCAGCAGCTTAATGTTGGATTTCAATCAGCCCCAGCATTTT.

This clonotype came up many times. The chain links TRBV3-1 to TRBJ1-6, with no clear D. Germline V gives CDR1 LGHDT, CDR2 YNNKEL (reference sequence). The CDR3 runs to 15 residues. The germline V and J ends were trimmed by 5 bases and 2 bases, with 10 bases remaining between them. CDR3 region: CASSRMTPYNSPLHF. The CDR3 DNA is TGTGCCAGCAGCAGAATGACACCCTATAATTCACCCCTCCACTTT.

This clonotype was seen only a few times. The rearrangement links TRBV7-9 to TRBJ2-3; D possibly matches TRBD1 or TRBD2 (5 bases each). Germline assignment: CDR1 SEHNR and CDR2 FQNEAQ (reference sequence). This CDR3 comprises 16 residues. V was cut by 0 bases and J by 0 bases, with 10 bases left in between. CDR3 region: CASSLARGLSTDTQYF. As DNA, the CDR3 is TGTGCCAGCAGCTTAGCGAGGGGTCTAAGCACAGATACGCAGTATTTT.

This clonotype has just a few counts. CDR3 sequence: CSATTGPHFYEQYF. CDR3 coding DNA: TGCAGTGCTACCACCGGGCCTCATTTCTACGAGCAGTACTTC. The chain is built from TRBV20-1 and TRBJ2-7; D remains unclear. Trimming took 4 bases from V and 3 from J, leaving 16 bases between them. This CDR3 has 14 amino acids. Looked up from germline, CDR1 is DFQATT and CDR2 is SNEGSKA (reference sequence).

The chain carries TRBV12-3 or TRBV12-4 and TRBJ1-4, with D possibly being TRBD1 (6 bases). V shed 7 bases and J shed 8 bases, with 11 bases lying between them. The CDR3 contains 12 residues. CDR3 loop: CASNRAGEKLFF. CDR3 in DNA: TGTGCCAGCAACAGGGCGGGAGAAAAACTGTTTTTT.

The V call is TRBV24-1, the J call TRBJ2-5; D may correspond to TRBD1 or TRBD2 (6 bases each). Germline V gene lookup returns CDR1 KGHDR and CDR2 SFDVKD. V lost 5 bases to trimming and J lost 4 bases, with 13 bases between them. CDR3 length equals 14 residues. As DNA, the CDR3 is TGTGCCACCAGTGTTTCCAGGGGAGGAGAGACCCAGTACTTC. Encoded protein: CATSVSRGGETQYF.

This clonotype was seen more than once but under ten times. The J gene is TRBJ1-5, the V gene TRBV4-1; D is perhaps TRBD1 (6 bases). In germline, CDR1 is MGHRA, CDR2 YSYEKL. Trimming shortened V by 5 bases and J by 4 bases, and 18 bases separated the two germline ends. The CDR3 extends over 16 amino acids. CDR3: CASSGGKGTRNQPQHF. The CDR3 bases are TGCGCCAGCAGCGGAGGGAAGGGGACAAGAAATCAGCCCCAGCATTTT.

This clonotype has a count of ten or more. In nucleotides, the CDR3 is TGTGCCAGCAGTTCCTTATCCCAGCCCCAGCATTTT. It is translated as CASSSLSQPQHF. The J gene is TRBJ1-5, the V gene TRBV6-6; no definite D call. Trimming cost V 4 bases and J 7 bases, with 8 bases left between them. Germline-derived CDR1 and CDR2 are MNHNY and SVGAGI (reference sequence). The CDR3 loop spans 12 amino acids.

This clonotype was seen only a few times. The chain recombines TRBV5-1 with TRBJ1-2; TRBD1 is a possible D gene (6 bases). V dropped 7 bases and J dropped 0 bases, with 16 bases sitting between them. The CDR3 consists of 15 residues. Germline CDR1 reads SGHRS; CDR2 reads YFSETQ. The CDR3 DNA sequence: TGCGCCAGCGGGACGACAGGATTACCTAACTATGGCTACACCTTC. This codes for CASGTTGLPNYGYTF.

This rearrangement joins TRBV6-5 to TRBJ1-1, with D possibly being TRBD1 (6 bases). V was trimmed by 6 bases and J by 2 bases, leaving 10 bases between them. The germline V gene has CDR1 MNHEY and CDR2 SVGAGI. The CDR3 is 13 residues long. The CDR3 DNA reads as TGTGCCAGCAGAGAACAGGGAAACACTGAAGCTTTCTTT. It codes for CASREQGNTEAFF.

The J gene is TRBJ1-5, the V gene TRBV7-2; the match to TRBD1 covers 8 bases. The V and J ends lost 5 bases and 1 base, in that order; junction bases with no gene match: 7. Germline V gene data show CDR1 as SGHTA and CDR2 as FQGNSA. The CDR3 totals 16 residues. This CDR3 is CASSRDRGRSNQPQHF. The CDR3 DNA follows: TGTGCCAGCAGCCGAGACAGGGGAAGAAGCAATCAGCCCCAGCATTTT.

The chain uses TRBV6-8 and TRBJ1-5; the D gene is possibly TRBD1 (5 bases). V was shortened by 6 bases and J by 1 base, with 13 bases between the two germline ends. The CDR3 runs 15 residues. Germline V gives CDR1 MNHGY, CDR2 SAAAGT. This chain's CDR3 is CASSRIEGSNQPQHF. The CDR3 region has the DNA TGTGCCAGCAGCAGGATCGAGGGGAGCAATCAGCCCCAGCATTTT.